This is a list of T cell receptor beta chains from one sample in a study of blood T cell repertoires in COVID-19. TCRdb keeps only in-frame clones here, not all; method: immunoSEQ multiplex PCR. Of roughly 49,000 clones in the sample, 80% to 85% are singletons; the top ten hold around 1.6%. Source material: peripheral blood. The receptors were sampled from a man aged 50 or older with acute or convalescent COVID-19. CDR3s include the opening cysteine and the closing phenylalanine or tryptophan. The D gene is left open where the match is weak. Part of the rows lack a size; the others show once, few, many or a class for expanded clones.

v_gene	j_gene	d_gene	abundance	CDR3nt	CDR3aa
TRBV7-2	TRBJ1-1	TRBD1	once	TGTGCCAGCAGCTTAGGACAGGGCTCCACTGAAGCTTTCTTT	CASSLGQGSTEAFF
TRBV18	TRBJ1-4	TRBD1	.	TGTGCCAGCTCCTCTTCACAGGGGCTATATGGTGAAAAACTGTTTTTT	CASSSSQGLYGEKLFF
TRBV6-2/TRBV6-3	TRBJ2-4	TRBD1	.	TGTGCCAGCAGTTACTTTCGGACAGGGGAAAACATTCAGTACTTC	CASSYFRTGENIQYF
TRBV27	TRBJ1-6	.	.	TGTGCCAGTTCCCATGGGACACCGATGGCGAATTCACCCCTCCACTTT	CASSHGTPMANSPLHF
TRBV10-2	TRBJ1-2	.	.	TGCGCCAGCAGTTTATATGCGGGGGACCACTATGGCTACACCTTC	CASSLYAGDHYGYTF
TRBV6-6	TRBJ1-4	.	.	TGTGCCAGCAGTATCTTGGGGGCCACTAATGAAAAACTGTTTTTT	CASSILGATNEKLFF
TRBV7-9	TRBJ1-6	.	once	TGTGCCAGCAGCTTAGACGGTCCCCTCCACTTT	CASSLDGPLHF
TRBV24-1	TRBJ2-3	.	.	TGTGCCACCAGCGGGAACAGGGCGACAGATACGCAGTATTTT	CATSGNRATDTQYF
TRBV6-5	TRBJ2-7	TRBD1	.	TGTGCCAGCACCCGGGTGGGAGACAGGGGGTACGAGCAGTACTTC	CASTRVGDRGYEQYF
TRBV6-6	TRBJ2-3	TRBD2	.	TGTGCCAGCAGGCTTACTAGCGGGAGGGCCGTAGATACGCAGTATTTT	CASRLTSGRAVDTQYF
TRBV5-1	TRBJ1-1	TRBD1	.	TGCGCCAGCAGCTTAGGACAGGGGATTTCGGACACTGAAGCTTTCTTT	CASSLGQGISDTEAFF
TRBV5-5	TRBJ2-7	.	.	TGTGCCAGCAGCTTGCTAGGACAGAACTACGAGCAGTACTTC	CASSLLGQNYEQYF
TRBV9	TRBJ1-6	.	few	TGTGCCAGCAGCCCCCTAGATGTGGGGCTTCTCTCACCCCTCCACTTT	CASSPLDVGLLSPLHF
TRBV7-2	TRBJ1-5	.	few	TGTGCCAGCAGCTTAAGACGGGGAGATAGCAATCAGCCCCAGCATTTT	CASSLRRGDSNQPQHF
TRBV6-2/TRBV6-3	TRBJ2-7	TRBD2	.	TGTGCCAGCAGTACGGGACTAGCGGGAGGAGGGCACGAGCAGTACTTC	CASSTGLAGGGHEQYF
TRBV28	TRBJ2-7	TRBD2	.	TGTGCCAGCAGTTCCTCGGGACTAGCGGGAGGCCCCTCCTACGAGCAGTACTTC	CASSSSGLAGGPSYEQYF
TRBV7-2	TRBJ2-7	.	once	TGTGCCAGCAGCGCGCGAACGGGAACTAGACTGTACTTC	CASSARTGTRLYF
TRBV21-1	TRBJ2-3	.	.	TGTGCCAGCAGCAAAGGATCGGGGGGGGCAGATACGCAGTATTTT	CASSKGSGGADTQYF
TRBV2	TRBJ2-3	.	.	TGTGCCAGCAGGAGGTACGGGACAGATACGCAGTATTTT	CASRRYGTDTQYF
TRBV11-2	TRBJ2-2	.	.	TGTGCCAGCAGCAACCAACTGTCCGGGGAGCTGTTTTTT	CASSNQLSGELFF
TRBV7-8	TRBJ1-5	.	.	TGTGCCAGCAGCTTAATTAGGAGTAGCAATCAGCCCCAGCATTTT	CASSLIRSSNQPQHF
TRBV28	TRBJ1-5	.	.	TGTGCCAGCATCGCACTAGGGGGTATGGGCAATCAGCCCCAGCATTTT	CASIALGGMGNQPQHF
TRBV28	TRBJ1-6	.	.	TGTGCCAGCAGGACTTTTGTGGACACGCTGGCTGGAAATTCACCCCTCCACTTT	CASRTFVDTLAGNSPLHF
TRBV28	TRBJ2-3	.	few	TGTGCCAGCAGTTCGATCGGGCTAGCGCAAGATACGCAGTATTTT	CASSSIGLAQDTQYF
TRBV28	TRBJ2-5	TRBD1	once	TGTGCCAGCAGTTCAGCCGGGACAGGGGGAGAGACCCAGTACTTC	CASSSAGTGGETQYF
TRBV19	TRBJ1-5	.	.	TGTGCCAGTAAAAAACAGGGAGATAGCAATCAGCCCCAGCATTTT	CASKKQGDSNQPQHF
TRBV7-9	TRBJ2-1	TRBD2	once	TGTGCCAGCAGCCGCGCCGGGACTAGCGGGGGGGGGCAGTTCTTC	CASSRAGTSGGGQFF
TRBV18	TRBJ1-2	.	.	TGTGCCAGCTCACCACCTATGACAAGCAACTATGGCTACACCTTC	CASSPPMTSNYGYTF
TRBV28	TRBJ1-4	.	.	TGTGCCAGCAGTTTAATGGGATCAGGGAATGAAAAACTGTTTTTT	CASSLMGSGNEKLFF
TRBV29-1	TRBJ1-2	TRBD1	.	TGCAGCGTTGAAGGACAGGGTAAGGGCTACACCTTC	CSVEGQGKGYTF
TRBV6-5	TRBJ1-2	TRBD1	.	TGTGCCAGCAATCAACAGGGGAATAACTATGGCTACACCTTC	CASNQQGNNYGYTF